A single sample is the source of the 27 T cell receptor beta chains below, sequenced in a study of graft-versus-host responses after intestinal transplantation. Method: immunoSEQ multiplex PCR; TCRdb's copy keeps in-frame clones and lacks some. The table includes fewer than 15,000 clones, about 29% detected once. Sequencing was performed on alloreactive CD4+ T cells from a mixed lymphocyte reaction culture, taken before intestinal transplant. Subset described: CFSE-low proliferating T cells sorted from roughly six-day pre-transplant mixed lymphocyte reaction (GvH or HvG direction). These TCRs come from a human patient who received an intestinal transplant.

This clone showed up just a few times. The chain links TRBV7-6 to TRBJ2-1, with 16 bases identical to TRBD2. The CDR3 contains 19 residues. Germline CDR1 and CDR2: SGHVS and FNYEAQ. The ends lost 5 bases at V and 4 bases at J; junction bases unmatched: 11. This CDR3 is CASSEDGTSGRASYNEQFF. The CDR3 DNA sequence: TGTGCCAGCAGCGAAGACGGGACTAGCGGGAGGGCCAGTTACAATGAGCAGTTCTTC.

By its share, this clone is medium-sized. The chain employs TRBV5-4 and TRBJ2-7; 10 nucleotides align to TRBD1. The CDR3 spans 15 residues. CDR1 and CDR2 from the germline V gene are SGHNT and YYREEE (reference sequence). V lost 4 bases and J lost 0; bases outside the gene matches: 4. CDR3 region: CASSARTGGSYEQYF. CDR3 nucleotides: TGTGCCAGCAGCGCCCGGACAGGGGGCTCCTACGAGCAGTACTTC.

Only a few counts were recorded for this clone. This rearrangement joins TRBV2 to TRBJ2-3; D might be TRBD1 (5 bases). Trimming took 6 bases from V and 2 from J, leaving 15 bases between them. Looked up from germline, CDR1 is SNHLY and CDR2 is FYNNEI. This CDR3 spans 15 amino acids. The CDR3 nucleotides read TGTGCCAGCAGCCCAGGGCAACTTATCACAGATACGCAGTATTTT. Its protein product is CASSPGQLITDTQYF.

In its sample, this clone was seen once. The gene calls are TRBV6-8 and TRBJ1-1; the D is unclear. Germline CDR1 reads MNHGY; CDR2 reads SAAAGT. CDR3 length: 13 residues. Trimming left V 6 bases short and J 6 bases short, with 14 bases between. The CDR3 loop is CASRPPGGPEAFF. The CDR3 nucleotides are TGTGCCAGCAGACCCCCAGGAGGCCCTGAAGCTTTCTTT.

V and J are TRBV28 and TRBJ2-7, with TRBD1 as a possible D gene (5 bases). V shed 4 bases and J shed 5 bases, with 15 bases lying between them. Germline V CDR1 and CDR2: MDHEN, SYDVKM. There are 14 residues in the CDR3. In DNA form, the CDR3 reads TGTGCCAGCAGTTGGGGCCAGGGTCCCCACGAGCAGTACTTC. It translates to CASSWGQGPHEQYF.

The gene calls are TRBV5-8 and TRBJ2-5; no firm D call. V lost 6 bases to trimming and J lost 2 bases, with 14 bases between them. The V gene's germline CDR1 is SGHTS and CDR2 YDEGEE. The CDR3 consists of 14 residues. The CDR3 protein is CASTGMTWQETQYF. The CDR3 coding sequence is TGTGCCAGCACCGGTATGACGTGGCAAGAGACCCAGTACTTC. Complete variable domain (other parts from reference TRBV5-8 and TRBJ2-5): EAGVTQSPTHLIKTRGQQATLRCSPISGHTSVYWYQQALGLGLQFLLWYDEGEERNRGNFPPRFSGRQFPNYSSELNVNALELEDSALYLCASTGMTWQETQYFGPGTRLLVL.

This clone was recorded only once. The CDR3 DNA sequence: TGTGCCAGTAGGCCAGGCGACTGGGCGGGATACGAGCAGTACTTC. Its protein product is CASRPGDWAGYEQYF. The chain employs TRBV19 and TRBJ2-7, with D possibly matching TRBD2 (6 bases). CDR1 is LNHDA, CDR2 SQIVND, per germline (reference sequence). The CDR3 spans 15 residues. The V gene lost 6 bases and the J gene lost 4 bases, with 19 bases spanning the gap.

The chain uses TRBV30 and TRBJ1-5; D gene uncertain. CDR1 is GTSNPN, CDR2 SVGIG, per germline (reference sequence). The CDR3 runs to 13 residues. Between the trimmed V and J ends, which lost 2 bases and 5 bases, there was a span of 10 bases. CDR3 sequence: CAWSSASDQPQHF. The CDR3 nucleotides are TGTGCCTGGAGTTCAGCCAGCGATCAGCCCCAGCATTTT. The whole variable domain, remainder taken from reference TRBV30 and TRBJ1-5, is SQTIHQWPATLVQPVGSPLSLECTVEGTSNPNLYWYRQAAGRGLQLLFYSVGIGQISSEVPQNLSASRPQDRQFILSSKKLLLSDSGFYLCAWSSASDQPQHFGDGTRLSIL.

V is TRBV30 and J is TRBJ2-7; 9 bases map to TRBD1. Trimming at V came to 5 bases and at J to 6 bases, leaving 5 bases not matched to a gene. Germline values: CDR1 GTSNPN, CDR2 SVGIG (reference sequence). This CDR3 region has 12 residues. The CDR3 bases are TGTGCCTGGGGCAGGACAGGGGCCGAGCAGTACTTC. This translates into CAWGRTGAEQYF.

The genes are TRBV6-1 and TRBJ2-7, with 10 nucleotides matching TRBD1. From germline, CDR1 is MNHNS and CDR2 SASEGT. The CDR3 is made up of 14 amino acids. Trimming at V came to 6 bases and at J to 4 bases, leaving 6 bases not matched to a gene. The CDR3 sequence: CASRGTGEGYEQYF. The CDR3 nucleotides read TGTGCCAGCAGAGGGACAGGGGAGGGTTACGAGCAGTACTTC.

This clone was seen a handful of times. The chain combines TRBV28 with TRBJ1-5; D gene unclear. The length of the CDR3 is 11 residues. Germline lookup yields CDR1 MDHEN and CDR2 SYDVKM. V lost 5 bases and J lost 4, with 3 bases in between. CDR3 residues: CASSTNQPQHF. Here the CDR3 DNA reads TGTGCCAGCAGTACAAATCAGCCCCAGCATTTT.

The sample holds a few counts of this clone. The chain carries TRBV28 and TRBJ1-5; D remains ambiguous. Trimming removed 1 base from V and 13 bases from J, with 11 bases in between. CDR1 and CDR2 from the germline V gene are MDHEN and SYDVKM. CDR3 length equals 12 residues. The CDR3 is CASSLLGRGQHF. CDR3 nucleotides: TGTGCCAGCAGTTTATTAGGCCGGGGACAGCATTTT. The entire variable domain, with the rest obtained from reference TRBV28 and TRBJ1-5, is as follows: DVKVTQSSRYLVKRTGEKVFLECVQDMDHENMFWYRQDPGLGLRLIYFSYDVKMKEKGDIPEGYSVSREKKERFSLILESASTNQTSMYLCASSLLGRGQHFGDGTRLSIL.

This clone showed up just a few times. The V gene is TRBV4-2, the J gene TRBJ2-1; 10 nucleotides line up with TRBD1. The CDR3 length is 15 residues. Losses at the gene ends were 4 bases for V and 4 bases for J; bases not matched to a gene: 4. Germline V gene data show CDR1 as LGHNA and CDR2 as YNFKEQ. DNA of the CDR3: TGTGCCAGCAGCCGACCGGGACAGGGGTACAATGAGCAGTTCTTC. This encodes CASSRPGQGYNEQFF.

By sample fraction, this clone is medium-sized. This chain connects TRBV28 to TRBJ1-1, with TRBD1 matching over 7 bases. V was clipped by 2 bases and J by 7 bases; unmatched bases: 7. Germline V CDR1 and CDR2: MDHEN, SYDVKM. The CDR3 sequence is 14 residues long. The CDR3 reads CASSLGQAGGEAFF. CDR3 DNA: TGTGCCAGCAGTTTAGGACAGGCGGGAGGTGAAGCTTTCTTT. The full variable domain, in which reference TRBV28 and TRBJ1-1 provide the parts outside the CDR3, is DVKVTQSSRYLVKRTGEKVFLECVQDMDHENMFWYRQDPGLGLRLIYFSYDVKMKEKGDIPEGYSVSREKKERFSLILESASTNQTSMYLCASSLGQAGGEAFFGQGTRLTVV.

A few counts support this clone. The CDR3 DNA reads TGCGCCAGCAGCCAAGGGCCCCTCGAATCACCCCTCCACTTT. As protein: CASSQGPLESPLHF. The chain recombines TRBV4-1 with TRBJ1-6; D not certain. Germline V gives CDR1 MGHRA, CDR2 YSYEKL. The CDR3 contains 14 residues. V lost 1 base to trimming and J lost 10 bases, with 11 bases between them.

In its sample, this clone ranks as medium-sized. The rearrangement joins TRBV18 to TRBJ1-2; possibly TRBD1 for D (6 bases). CDR3 length: 16 residues. V lost 1 base and J 0 bases, leaving 12 bases between the germline ends. Germline assignment: CDR1 KGHSH and CDR2 LQKENI. The CDR3 sequence is CASSPHDRPANYGYTF. In DNA form, the CDR3 reads TGTGCCAGCTCACCACATGACAGGCCCGCTAACTATGGCTACACCTTC.

The sample holds a few counts of this clone. This chain links TRBV5-1 with TRBJ2-2; TRBD1 agrees at 8 bases. This CDR3 is 17 amino acids long. Germline assignment: CDR1 SGHRS and CDR2 YFSETQ. Trimming took 4 bases from V and 1 from J; bases not matched to a gene: 9. The CDR3 coding sequence is TGCGCCAGCAGCCCGGGATGGGGGACAGGGAACACCGGGGAGCTGTTTTTT. Amino acids: CASSPGWGTGNTGELFF.

This clone appeared a few times. J is TRBJ1-6 and V is TRBV30; 7 bases are shared with TRBD1. V was clipped by 3 bases and J by 7 bases; unmatched bases: 3. The CDR3 sequence is 13 residues long. Germline values: CDR1 GTSNPN, CDR2 SVGIG (reference sequence). The CDR3 protein is CAWRQGRNSPLHF. DNA for the CDR3: TGTGCCTGGAGACAGGGGAGAAATTCACCCCTCCACTTT.

The chain carries TRBV6-5 and TRBJ1-5; TRBD1 aligns across 8 bases. V dropped 6 bases and J dropped 4; count of bases not matched to a gene: 8. Germline V gene data show CDR1 as MNHEY and CDR2 as SVGAGI. The CDR3 contains 15 residues. CDR3 bases: TGTGCCAGCAGGGGACCAGGGGGCGGGAATCAGCCCCAGCATTTT. Translated: CASRGPGGGNQPQHF.

This clone turned up a few times. The chain uses TRBV6-5 and TRBJ1-3; D uncertain. V was shortened by 3 bases and J by 3 bases, with 9 bases between the two germline ends. Germline V gives CDR1 MNHEY, CDR2 SVGAGI. The length of the CDR3 is 14 residues. Here the CDR3 reads CASSYRRVGNTIYF. CDR3 DNA sequence: TGTGCCAGCAGTTATAGGAGGGTTGGAAACACCATATATTTT.

This clone was observed a handful of times. The chain employs TRBV27 and TRBJ2-3, with TRBD1 as a possible D gene (7 bases). CDR3 length: 13 residues. V lost 3 bases and J lost 8, with 12 bases in between. Germline V CDR1 and CDR2: MNHEY, SMNVEV (reference sequence). In DNA, the CDR3 is TGTGCCAGCAGTTTCTCAGGGGGGCGTACGCAGTATTTT. It translates to CASSFSGGRTQYF.

This chain connects TRBV28 to TRBJ2-7; D remains ambiguous. The ends were cut back, 2 bases at V and 7 bases at J, with 12 bases in the middle. The CDR3 runs to 13 residues. Germline assignment: CDR1 MDHEN and CDR2 SYDVKM. CDR3 bases: TGTGCCAGCAGTTTAAAACTTTCCCTAGAGCAGTACTTC. Translation gives CASSLKLSLEQYF.

This sequence joins TRBV5-1 and TRBJ2-1; 13 bases are shared with TRBD2. Looked up from germline, CDR1 is SGHRS and CDR2 is YFSETQ. CDR3 size: 15 residues. Germline trimming cut 4 bases from V and 9 bases from J; bases unmatched to any gene: 7. As DNA, the CDR3 is TGCGCCAGCAGCCCCGGACTAGCGGGAGTAGGTGAGCAGTTCTTC. Translated: CASSPGLAGVGEQFF.

The J gene is TRBJ1-2, the V gene TRBV2, with D possibly TRBD1 on 5 matching bases. The CDR3 extends over 13 amino acids. The germline CDR1 and CDR2 sequences are SNHLY and FYNNEI. V was pared by 5 bases and J by 6 bases, with 13 bases between. This chain's CDR3 is CASSFRDFHGYTF. The CDR3 region has the DNA TGTGCCAGCAGTTTTCGGGACTTCCATGGCTACACCTTC.

This clone occurred a few times. The chain employs TRBV28 and TRBJ2-7; D may be TRBD1 (6 bases). The germline V and J ends were trimmed by 5 bases and 8 bases, with 13 bases remaining between them. This CDR3 region has 12 residues. Germline V gene data show CDR1 as MDHEN and CDR2 as SYDVKM. CDR3 DNA: TGTGCCAGCAGTAAACAGGGCTTAAAGCAGTACTTC. This gives the protein CASSKQGLKQYF.

This clone was counted only a few times. The genes are TRBV9 and TRBJ1-1; TRBD1 aligns across 8 bases. Germline lookup yields CDR1 SGDLS and CDR2 YYNGEE. CDR3 length: 16 amino acids. J was trimmed by 4 bases and V by 0 bases; bases with no gene match: 8. The CDR3 DNA sequence: TGTGCCAGCAGCGTAGGGGCAGGGGGCCGGAGCACTGAAGCTTTCTTT. Protein sequence: CASSVGAGGRSTEAFF.

By frequency in the sample, this clone is medium-sized. V gene TRBV10-3 combines with J gene TRBJ1-5; 10 bases agree with TRBD1. Germline CDR1 is ENHRY and CDR2 is SYGVKD. The V and J ends lost 3 bases and 5 bases, in that order; junction bases with no gene match: 1. The CDR3 covers 14 residues. The CDR3 is CAISEGTGDQPQHF. Written as DNA, the CDR3 is TGTGCCATCAGTGAAGGGACAGGGGATCAGCCCCAGCATTTT.